One sample yielded the 8 T cell receptor beta chains listed below, sequenced in a study of shared clonotypes between healthy human individuals. Repertoires were generated with immunoSEQ multiplex PCR, while TCRdb's copy carries only in-frame clones and drops some. The data show around 1.9 million clones, roughly 91% seen once. Naive CD8 cells comprised CD45RO-negative, CCR7-positively selected cells, excluding terminally differentiated effector memory CD45RA+ cells. The sequenced sample consisted of naive CD8+ T cells from PBMCs. The receptors were gathered from a man aged 18 to 30 in good health. Some clones in this sample may be carry-over from other donors' samples.

The chain has TRBV5-8 and TRBJ1-1; TRBD1 is a possible D gene (6 bases). Germline assignment: CDR1 SGHTS and CDR2 YDEGEE. The CDR3 loop spans 16 amino acids. Trimming took 0 bases from V and 0 from J, leaving 12 bases between them. The CDR3 reads CASSLEGGFMNTEAFF. For the CDR3, the DNA is TGTGCCAGCAGCTTGGAAGGGGGGTTCATGAACACTGAAGCTTTCTTT.

About this clone itself: This specimen includes other DNA sequences encoding the same CDR3. V gene TRBV27 combines with J gene TRBJ1-4, with 7 bases that match TRBD1. V was clipped by 4 bases and J by 5 bases; unmatched bases: 4. Germline CDR1 and CDR2: MNHEY and SMNVEV (reference sequence). The CDR3 runs 14 residues. As DNA, the CDR3 is TGTGCCAGCAGTTGGACAGGCGGCAATGAAAAACTGTTTTTT. This encodes CASSWTGGNEKLFF.

V gene TRBV7-6 combines with J gene TRBJ2-7, with 8 bases lining up with TRBD2. This CDR3 spans 16 amino acids. The trim removed 4 bases at V and 7 bases at J, leaving 15 bases unmatched. Germline CDR1 SGHVS, CDR2 FNYEAQ. CDR3 loop: CASSSSGASGYWEQYF. In nucleotides, the CDR3 is TGTGCCAGCAGCTCCTCGGGCGCTAGCGGGTACTGGGAGCAGTACTTC.

The rearrangement links TRBV14 to TRBJ2-5; D may correspond to TRBD1 or TRBD2 (5 bases each). The V end lost 4 bases, the J end lost 5 bases, and 14 bases lay between the germline ends. Germline V gene sequence: CDR1 SGHDN, CDR2 FVKESK. This CDR3 is 14 amino acids long. As DNA, the CDR3 is TGTGCCAGCAGCCCGAGGGGTTTTGGGGAGACCCAGTACTTC. Its translation: CASSPRGFGETQYF.

The chain recombines TRBV9 with TRBJ2-7; D is ambiguous. From germline, CDR1 is SGDLS and CDR2 YYNGEE. The V and J ends lost 7 bases and 6 bases respectively, with 14 bases between them. This CDR3 is built from 12 residues. The DNA of the CDR3 is TGTGCCAGCTCCGGGCCCGTTCCCGAGCAGTACTTC. Translating it yields CASSGPVPEQYF.

The chain carries TRBV11-3 and TRBJ2-1; TRBD2 matches at 7 bases. This CDR3 is built from 14 residues. V dropped 5 bases and J dropped 5; count of bases not matched to a gene: 6. Germline-derived CDR1 and CDR2 are SGHNT and YENEEA. The CDR3 DNA sequence: TGTGCCAGCAGCCGCCGGGACTACAACAATGAGCAGTTCTTC. Its translation is CASSRRDYNNEQFF.

This chain uses TRBV10-3 with TRBJ1-2; D is unclear. The germline gives CDR1 ENHRY, CDR2 SYGVKD. V lost 3 bases, J lost 3 bases, and 11 bases lay in between. This CDR3 comprises 14 residues. The CDR3 spells CAISDPDADYGYTF. The CDR3, as DNA: TGTGCCATCAGTGACCCCGACGCGGACTATGGCTACACCTTC.

This clone was seen just once. The V call is TRBV27, the J call TRBJ2-7; 9 nucleotides match TRBD2. The CDR3 has 15 residues. The junction had 4 bases not matched to a gene; V was cut back by 4 bases and J by 0 bases. Germline-derived CDR1 and CDR2 are MNHEY and SMNVEV (reference sequence). The DNA for the CDR3 is TGTGCCAGCAGTTCCCTAGCGGGATCCTCCTACGAGCAGTACTTC. Translation: CASSSLAGSSYEQYF.